The clone carrying this T cell receptor beta chain was counted a few times. As yet, its antigen is unknown. The source of the sample is a study of T cell repertoires and HLA-DP antigens. Study conclusions and caveats: Pre-culture clonality, roughly 0.036, was far below sorted CD137+ clonality of about 0.4. Antigen presentation used HeLa cells, with total CD4+ cells responding.

The CDR3 has 18 amino acids. Trimming removed 4 bases from V and 0 bases from J, with 20 bases in between. Germline-derived CDR1 and CDR2 are SGDLS and YYNGEE. Using immunoSEQ multiplex PCR, the repertoire was profiled, and TCRdb retains in-frame clones only, with some absent. Of around 100,000 clones in the sample, about 91% were seen once. The TCR was taken from a woman younger than 30 in good health and CMV-seronegative. Sequenced material: CD4+ T cells from PBMCs. The chain employs TRBV9 and TRBJ2-1, with D possibly TRBD1 on 6 matching bases. CDR3 nucleotide sequence: TGTGCCAGCAGCTCTACAGGGTTTCCTAGCAGCTCCTACAATGAGCAGTTCTTC. Translating it yields CASSSTGFPSSSYNEQFF. Using reference TRBV9 and TRBJ2-1 for the parts outside the CDR3, the full variable domain is DSGVTQTPKHLITATGQRVTLRCSPRSGDLSVYWYQQSLDQGLQFLIQYYNGEERAKGNILERFSAQQFPDLHSELNLSSLELGDSALYFCASSSTGFPSSSYNEQFFGPGTRLTVL.